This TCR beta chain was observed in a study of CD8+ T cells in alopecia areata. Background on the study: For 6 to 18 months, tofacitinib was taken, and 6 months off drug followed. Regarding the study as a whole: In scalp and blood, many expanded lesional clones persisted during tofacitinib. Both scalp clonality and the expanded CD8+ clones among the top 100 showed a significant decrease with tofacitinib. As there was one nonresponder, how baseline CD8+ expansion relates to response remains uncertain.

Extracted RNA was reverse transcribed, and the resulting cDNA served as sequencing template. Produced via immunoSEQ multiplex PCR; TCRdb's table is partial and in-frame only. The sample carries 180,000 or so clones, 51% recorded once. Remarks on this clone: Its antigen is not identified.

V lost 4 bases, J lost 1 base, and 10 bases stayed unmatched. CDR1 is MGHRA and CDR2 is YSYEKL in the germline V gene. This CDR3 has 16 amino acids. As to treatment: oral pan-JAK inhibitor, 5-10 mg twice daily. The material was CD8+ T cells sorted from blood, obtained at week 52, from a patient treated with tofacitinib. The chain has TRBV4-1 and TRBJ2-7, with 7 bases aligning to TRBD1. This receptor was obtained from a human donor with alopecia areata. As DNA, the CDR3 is TGCGCCAGCAGCCGCGTAGACAGGGCTTTTTCCTACGAGCAGTACTTC. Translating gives CASSRVDRAFSYEQYF.